A selection of T cell receptor beta chains follows, all from one sample in a study of CD8 T cells in Susac syndrome. TCRdb passed the immunoSEQ multiplex PCR reads through MiXCR, listing each CDR3 protein once. The sample holds 200,000 to 250,000 distinct CDR3 sequences; about 94% are singletons and the top ten take about 0.14%. Source material: CD4+ T cells from PBMCs. The receptor source for this set is a human donor with Susac syndrome. CDR3s include the opening cysteine and the closing phenylalanine or tryptophan. Each record gives: clone size, V gene, J gene, CDR3 protein. Clone size, where shown, is once, few, many, or a class for clones that have expanded.

clone size: NA; V gene: TRBV10-3; J gene: TRBJ2-3; CDR3 protein: CAISEWGTQYF
clone size: NA; V gene: TRBV6-2/TRBV6-3; J gene: TRBJ2-2; CDR3 protein: CASSYWDKDTGELFF
clone size: NA; V gene: TRBV5-1; J gene: TRBJ2-5; CDR3 protein: CASSSGPSGSYQETQYF
clone size: NA; V gene: TRBV4-2; J gene: TRBJ1-5; CDR3 protein: CASSQEGRPGAGQPQHF
clone size: NA; V gene: TRBV3-1; J gene: TRBJ2-7; CDR3 protein: CASSQRRDYNEQYF
clone size: NA; V gene: TRBV7-9; J gene: TRBJ2-5; CDR3 protein: CASSSEWPPETQYF
clone size: NA; V gene: TRBV29-1; J gene: TRBJ1-2; CDR3 protein: CSVSAGTGLYGYTF
clone size: NA; V gene: TRBV10-3; J gene: TRBJ1-2; CDR3 protein: CAIRRTTRMGYTF
clone size: NA; V gene: TRBV30; J gene: TRBJ1-1; CDR3 protein: CAWSMGRESEAFF
clone size: NA; V gene: TRBV30; J gene: TRBJ2-5; CDR3 protein: CAWSVQKTQYF
clone size: NA; V gene: TRBV20-1; J gene: TRBJ1-4; CDR3 protein: CSASWDGATNEKLFF
clone size: NA; V gene: TRBV20-1; J gene: TRBJ2-3; CDR3 protein: CSARGSGGIDTQYF
clone size: NA; V gene: TRBV12-3/TRBV12-4; J gene: TRBJ2-1; CDR3 protein: CASSRDGYNEQFF
clone size: once; V gene: TRBV12-3/TRBV12-4; J gene: TRBJ1-1; CDR3 protein: CASRDAGATEAFF
clone size: NA; V gene: TRBV7-3; J gene: TRBJ2-7; CDR3 protein: CASSLTAMREQYF
clone size: NA; V gene: TRBV7-9; J gene: TRBJ1-3; CDR3 protein: CASSSDISGNTIYF
clone size: NA; V gene: TRBV18; J gene: TRBJ1-5; CDR3 protein: CASSPEWINSNQPQHF
clone size: NA; V gene: TRBV12-3/TRBV12-4; J gene: TRBJ2-7; CDR3 protein: CASSSFQGGEQYF
clone size: NA; V gene: TRBV19; J gene: TRBJ2-1; CDR3 protein: CASSNINNEQFF
clone size: NA; V gene: TRBV6-1; J gene: TRBJ2-4; CDR3 protein: CATVEYPFPLAKNIQYF
clone size: NA; V gene: TRBV7-3; J gene: TRBJ2-3; CDR3 protein: CASSLSPGMSTDTQYF
clone size: NA; V gene: TRBV15; J gene: TRBJ2-5; CDR3 protein: CATSRDYGQGTQETQYF
clone size: NA; V gene: TRBV19; J gene: TRBJ2-2; CDR3 protein: CASSPRGQGGTGELFF
clone size: NA; V gene: TRBV3-1; J gene: TRBJ2-1; CDR3 protein: CASTRDRRSYNEQFF
clone size: NA; V gene: TRBV19; J gene: TRBJ1-2; CDR3 protein: CASSIDLGNDYGYTF
clone size: NA; V gene: TRBV19; J gene: TRBJ2-1; CDR3 protein: CASSIGGRGYNEQFF
clone size: NA; V gene: TRBV3-1; J gene: TRBJ1-2; CDR3 protein: CASSDQTDLGYTF
clone size: NA; V gene: TRBV27; J gene: TRBJ2-7; CDR3 protein: CASGLSARTYEQYF
clone size: NA; V gene: TRBV4-3; J gene: TRBJ1-4; CDR3 protein: CASSQDGGGEKLFF
clone size: NA; V gene: TRBV30; J gene: TRBJ1-3; CDR3 protein: CAWKKGLGNTIYF
clone size: NA; V gene: TRBV24-1; J gene: TRBJ2-1; CDR3 protein: CATSGGNEQFF
clone size: NA; V gene: TRBV24-1; J gene: TRBJ2-1; CDR3 protein: CATSEAGNNEQFF
clone size: NA; V gene: TRBV4-3; J gene: TRBJ1-6; CDR3 protein: CASSQALSSYNSPLHF
clone size: NA; V gene: TRBV7-6; J gene: TRBJ2-5; CDR3 protein: CASSSGTFETQYF
clone size: NA; V gene: TRBV4-3; J gene: TRBJ2-1; CDR3 protein: CASSLTRRIGNEQFF
clone size: NA; V gene: TRBV24-1; J gene: TRBJ2-5; CDR3 protein: CATSDLVSDQETQYF
clone size: NA; V gene: TRBV2; J gene: TRBJ1-2; CDR3 protein: CASSGGYTF
clone size: NA; V gene: TRBV6-5; J gene: TRBJ1-2; CDR3 protein: CASSYSSGNGGYTF
clone size: NA; V gene: TRBV9; J gene: TRBJ2-2; CDR3 protein: CASSVGHSTGELFF
clone size: NA; V gene: TRBV30; J gene: TRBJ2-3; CDR3 protein: CAWSPPSTDTQYF
clone size: NA; V gene: TRBV30; J gene: TRBJ1-1; CDR3 protein: CAGAGMNTEAFF
clone size: NA; V gene: TRBV29-1; J gene: TRBJ2-4; CDR3 protein: CSVTRGAGKNIQYF
clone size: NA; V gene: TRBV3-1; J gene: TRBJ1-6; CDR3 protein: CASSPSTGSYSPLHF
clone size: NA; V gene: TRBV20-1; J gene: TRBJ1-5; CDR3 protein: CSARQTGSNQPQHF
clone size: NA; V gene: TRBV29-1; J gene: TRBJ2-1; CDR3 protein: CSAGQGANEQFF
clone size: NA; V gene: TRBV20-1; J gene: TRBJ2-7; CDR3 protein: CSASTLTYEQYF
clone size: once; V gene: TRBV9; J gene: TRBJ2-1; CDR3 protein: CASSVDGGHEQFF
clone size: NA; V gene: TRBV30; J gene: TRBJ1-5; CDR3 protein: CAWSAGSPGNQPQHF